This TCR beta chain was observed in a study of blood T cell repertoires in COVID-19. Study-wide context: Acute and convalescent COVID-19 samples came from the United States, Italy and Spain.

This table comes from immunoSEQ multiplex PCR, and its TCRdb copy is limited to in-frame clones, with some not included. The table shows 75,000 to 100,000 clones, with 75% to 90% occurring only once. Trimming removed 4 bases from V and 6 bases from J; junction bases left unmatched: 2. This CDR3 spans 14 amino acids. Germline V CDR1 and CDR2: SGHAT, FQNNGV. V is TRBV11-2 and J is TRBJ1-6; 8 bases agree with TRBD1. The sequenced sample was peripheral blood. The sequence was obtained from an elderly woman with acute or convalescent COVID-19. The CDR3 loop reads CASSSGQGNSPLHF. CDR3 coding DNA: TGTGCCAGCAGCTCAGGACAGGGTAATTCACCCCTCCACTTT.